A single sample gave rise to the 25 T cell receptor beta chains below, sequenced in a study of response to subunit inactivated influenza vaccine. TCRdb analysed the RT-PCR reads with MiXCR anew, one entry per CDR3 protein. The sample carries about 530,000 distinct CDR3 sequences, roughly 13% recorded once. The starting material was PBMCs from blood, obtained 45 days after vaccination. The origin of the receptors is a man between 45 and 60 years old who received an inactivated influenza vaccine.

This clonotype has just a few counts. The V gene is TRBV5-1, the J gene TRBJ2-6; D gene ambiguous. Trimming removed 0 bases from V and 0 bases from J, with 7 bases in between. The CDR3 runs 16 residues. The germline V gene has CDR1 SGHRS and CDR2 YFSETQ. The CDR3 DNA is TGCGCCAGCAGCTTGGGTACGTTCTCTGGGGCCAACGTCCTGACTTTC. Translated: CASSLGTFSGANVLTF.

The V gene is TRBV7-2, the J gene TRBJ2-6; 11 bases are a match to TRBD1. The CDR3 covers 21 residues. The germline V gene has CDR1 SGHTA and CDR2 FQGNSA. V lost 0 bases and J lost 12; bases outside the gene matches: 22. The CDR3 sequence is CASSLASALLGQGARAGVLTF. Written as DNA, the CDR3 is TGTGCCAGCAGCTTAGCCTCCGCACTTCTTGGACAGGGGGCGCGGGCCGGCGTCCTGACTTTC.

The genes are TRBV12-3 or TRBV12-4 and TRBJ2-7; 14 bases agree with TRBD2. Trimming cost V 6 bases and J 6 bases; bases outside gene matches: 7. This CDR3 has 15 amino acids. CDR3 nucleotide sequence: TGTGCCAGCAGCAAGGGACTAGCGGGAGTGGGCGAGCAGTACTTC. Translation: CASSKGLAGVGEQYF.

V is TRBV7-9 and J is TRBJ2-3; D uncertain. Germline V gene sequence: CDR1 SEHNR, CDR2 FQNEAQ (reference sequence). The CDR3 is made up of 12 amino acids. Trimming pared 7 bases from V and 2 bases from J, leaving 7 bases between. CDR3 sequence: CASTPDTDTQYF. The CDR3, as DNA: TGTGCCAGCACCCCTGACACAGATACGCAGTATTTT. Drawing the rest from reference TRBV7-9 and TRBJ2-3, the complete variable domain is DTGVSQNPRHKITKRGQNVTFRCDPISEHNRLYWYRQTLGQGPEFLTYFQNEAQLEKSRLLSDRFSAERPKGSFSTLEIQRTEQGDSAMYLCASTPDTDTQYFGPGTRLTVL.

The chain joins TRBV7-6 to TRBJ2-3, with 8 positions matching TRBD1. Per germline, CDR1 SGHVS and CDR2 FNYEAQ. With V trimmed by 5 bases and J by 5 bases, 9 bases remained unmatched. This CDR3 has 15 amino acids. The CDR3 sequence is CASSMTGVEVDTQYF. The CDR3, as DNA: TGTGCCAGCAGCATGACAGGGGTGGAGGTAGATACGCAGTATTTT.

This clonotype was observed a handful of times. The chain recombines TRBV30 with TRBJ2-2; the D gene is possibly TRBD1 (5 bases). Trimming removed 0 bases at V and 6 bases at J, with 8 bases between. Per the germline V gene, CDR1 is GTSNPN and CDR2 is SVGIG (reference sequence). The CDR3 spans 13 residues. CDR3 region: CAWSVLQAGELFF. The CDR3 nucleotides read TGTGCCTGGAGTGTATTACAGGCCGGGGAGCTGTTTTTT.

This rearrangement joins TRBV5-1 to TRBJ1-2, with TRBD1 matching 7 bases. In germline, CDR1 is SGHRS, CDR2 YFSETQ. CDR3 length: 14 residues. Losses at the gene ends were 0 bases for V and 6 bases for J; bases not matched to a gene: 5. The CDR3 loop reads CASSLEATGNGYTF. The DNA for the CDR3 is TGCGCCAGCAGCTTGGAGGCGACAGGGAATGGCTACACCTTC. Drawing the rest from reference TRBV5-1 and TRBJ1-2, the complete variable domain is KAGVTQTPRYLIKTRGQQVTLSCSPISGHRSVSWYQQTPGQGLQFLFEYFSETQRNKGNFPGRFSGRQFSNSRSEMNVSTLELGDSALYLCASSLEATGNGYTFGSGTRLTVV.

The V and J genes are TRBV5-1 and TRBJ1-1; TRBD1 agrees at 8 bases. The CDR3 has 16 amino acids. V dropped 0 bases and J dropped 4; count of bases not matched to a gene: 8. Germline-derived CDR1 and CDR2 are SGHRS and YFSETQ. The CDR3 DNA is TGCGCCAGCAGCTTGGCCTCAGGGGGCGCGGGCACTGAAGCTTTCTTT. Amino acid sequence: CASSLASGGAGTEAFF.

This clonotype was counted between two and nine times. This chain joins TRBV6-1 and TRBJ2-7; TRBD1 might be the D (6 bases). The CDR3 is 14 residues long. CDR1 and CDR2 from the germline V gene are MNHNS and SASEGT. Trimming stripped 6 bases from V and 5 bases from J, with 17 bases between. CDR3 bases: TGTGCCAGCAGGCCTCTACAGGGAGCCCACGAGCAGTACTTC. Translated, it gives CASRPLQGAHEQYF.

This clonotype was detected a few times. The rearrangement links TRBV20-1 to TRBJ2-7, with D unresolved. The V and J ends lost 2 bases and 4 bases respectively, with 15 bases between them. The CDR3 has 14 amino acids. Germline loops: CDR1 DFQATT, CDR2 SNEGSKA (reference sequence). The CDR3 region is CSARIPWTPYEQYF. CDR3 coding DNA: TGCAGTGCTAGAATCCCTTGGACCCCTTACGAGCAGTACTTC.

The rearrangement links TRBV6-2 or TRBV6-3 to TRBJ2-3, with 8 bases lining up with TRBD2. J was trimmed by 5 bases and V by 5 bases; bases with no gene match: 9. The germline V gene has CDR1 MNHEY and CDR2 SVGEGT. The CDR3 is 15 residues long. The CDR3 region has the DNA TGTGCCAGCAGTAAGCCGGGACTAGTAGGAGATACGCAGTATTTT. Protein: CASSKPGLVGDTQYF.

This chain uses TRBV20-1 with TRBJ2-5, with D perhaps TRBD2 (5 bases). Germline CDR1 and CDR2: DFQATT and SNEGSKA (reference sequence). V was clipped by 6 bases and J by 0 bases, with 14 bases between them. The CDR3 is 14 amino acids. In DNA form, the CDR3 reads TGCAGTGCCGAGGAGGTCCGGTACCAAGAGACCCAGTACTTC. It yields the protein CSAEEVRYQETQYF.

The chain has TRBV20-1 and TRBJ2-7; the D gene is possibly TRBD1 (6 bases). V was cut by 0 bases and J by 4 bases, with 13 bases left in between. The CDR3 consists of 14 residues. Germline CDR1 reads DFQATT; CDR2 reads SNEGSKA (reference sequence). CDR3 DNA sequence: TGCAGTGCTAGAGAACAGGGAGCTGCGTACGAGCAGTACTTC. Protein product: CSAREQGAAYEQYF.

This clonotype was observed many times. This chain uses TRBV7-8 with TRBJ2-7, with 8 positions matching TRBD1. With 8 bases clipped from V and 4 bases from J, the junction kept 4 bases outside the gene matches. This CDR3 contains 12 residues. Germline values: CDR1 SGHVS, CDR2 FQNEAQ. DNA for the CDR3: TGTGCCAGCGGGACAGGACCTTACGAGCAGTACTTC. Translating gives CASGTGPYEQYF.

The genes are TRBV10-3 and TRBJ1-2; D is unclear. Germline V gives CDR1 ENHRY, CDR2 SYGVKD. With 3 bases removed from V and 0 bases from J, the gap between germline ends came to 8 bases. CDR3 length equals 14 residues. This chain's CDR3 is CAISEVGANYGYTF. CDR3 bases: TGTGCCATCAGTGAAGTCGGGGCTAACTATGGCTACACCTTC.

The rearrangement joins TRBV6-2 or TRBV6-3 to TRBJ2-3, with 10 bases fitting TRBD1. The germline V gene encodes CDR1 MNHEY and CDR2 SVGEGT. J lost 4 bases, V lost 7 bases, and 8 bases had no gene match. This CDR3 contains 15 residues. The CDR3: CASTQTGTGADTQYF. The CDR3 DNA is TGTGCCAGCACCCAAACTGGGACAGGGGCAGATACGCAGTATTTT.

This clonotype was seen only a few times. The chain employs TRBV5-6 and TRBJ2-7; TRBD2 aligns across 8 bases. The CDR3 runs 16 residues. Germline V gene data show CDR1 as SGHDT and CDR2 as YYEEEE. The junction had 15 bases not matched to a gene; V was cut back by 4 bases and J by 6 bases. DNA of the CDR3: TGTGCCAGCAGCCCAGGGCCCACCGGGACTAGTTTCGAGCAGTACTTC. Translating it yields CASSPGPTGTSFEQYF.

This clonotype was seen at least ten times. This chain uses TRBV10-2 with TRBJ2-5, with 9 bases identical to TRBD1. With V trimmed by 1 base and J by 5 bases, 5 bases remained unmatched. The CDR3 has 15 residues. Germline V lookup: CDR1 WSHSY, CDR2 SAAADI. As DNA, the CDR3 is TGCGCCAGCAGTGAGTGGGTGGGACAGGGCGAGACCCAGTACTTC. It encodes CASSEWVGQGETQYF.

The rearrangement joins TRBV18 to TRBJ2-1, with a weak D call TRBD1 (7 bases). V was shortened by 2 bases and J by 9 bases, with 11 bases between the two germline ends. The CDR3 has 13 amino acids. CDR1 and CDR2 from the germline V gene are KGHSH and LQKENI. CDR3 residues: CASSPRRDSEQFF. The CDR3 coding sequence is TGTGCCAGCTCACCAAGGAGGGACAGTGAGCAGTTCTTC. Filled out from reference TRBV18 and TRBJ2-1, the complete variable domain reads NAGVMQNPRHLVRRRGQEARLRCSPMKGHSHVYWYRQLPEEGLKFMVYLQKENIIDESGMPKERFSAEFPKEGPSILRIQQVVRGDSAAYFCASSPRRDSEQFFGPGTRLTVL.

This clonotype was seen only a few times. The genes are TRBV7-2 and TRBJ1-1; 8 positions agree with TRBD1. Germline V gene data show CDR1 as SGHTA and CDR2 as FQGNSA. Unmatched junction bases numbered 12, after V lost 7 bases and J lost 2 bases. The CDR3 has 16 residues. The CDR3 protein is CASNLAGQALNTEAFF. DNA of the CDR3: TGTGCCAGCAACCTTGCGGGACAGGCTTTAAACACTGAAGCTTTCTTT.

The CDR3: CAISESRGLVTDTQYF. DNA for the CDR3: TGTGCCATCAGTGAGTCCAGGGGACTTGTCACAGATACGCAGTATTTT. V and J are TRBV10-3 and TRBJ2-3; tentatively, D is TRBD1 or TRBD2 (6 bases each). CDR3 size: 16 residues. V was trimmed by 0 bases and J by 2 bases, leaving 12 bases between them. Germline V gives CDR1 ENHRY, CDR2 SYGVKD.

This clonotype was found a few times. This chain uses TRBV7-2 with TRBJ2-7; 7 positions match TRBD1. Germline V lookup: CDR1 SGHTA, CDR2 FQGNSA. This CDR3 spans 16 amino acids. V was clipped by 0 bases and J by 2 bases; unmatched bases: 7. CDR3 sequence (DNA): TGTGCCAGCAGCTTAGCCTCGGGGACAGCGACCTACGAGCAGTACTTC. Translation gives CASSLASGTATYEQYF.

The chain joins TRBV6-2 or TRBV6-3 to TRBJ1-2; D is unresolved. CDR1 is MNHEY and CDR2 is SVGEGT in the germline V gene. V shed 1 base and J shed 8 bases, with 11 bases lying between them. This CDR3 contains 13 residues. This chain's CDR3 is CASSYLGNDGYTF. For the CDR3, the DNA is TGTGCCAGCAGTTACTTGGGGAACGACGGCTACACCTTC.

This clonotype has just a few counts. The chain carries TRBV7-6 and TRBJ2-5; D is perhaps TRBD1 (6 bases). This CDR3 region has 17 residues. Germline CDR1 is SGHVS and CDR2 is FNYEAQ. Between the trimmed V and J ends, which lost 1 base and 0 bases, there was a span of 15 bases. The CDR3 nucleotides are TGTGCCAGCAGCTTAGGGCCAGGGGAGAGGTACCAAGAGACCCAGTACTTC. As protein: CASSLGPGERYQETQYF.

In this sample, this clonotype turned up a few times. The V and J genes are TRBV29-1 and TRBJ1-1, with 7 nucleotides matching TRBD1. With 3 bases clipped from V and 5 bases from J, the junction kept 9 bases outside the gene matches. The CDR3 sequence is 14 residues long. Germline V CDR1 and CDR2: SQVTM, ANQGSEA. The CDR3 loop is CSVDSAGGITEAFF. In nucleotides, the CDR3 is TGCAGCGTTGACTCCGCAGGGGGGATTACTGAAGCTTTCTTT.